The rows below give T cell receptor beta chains drawn from one sample of a study of shared clonotypes between healthy human individuals. Sequencing used immunoSEQ multiplex PCR; TCRdb keeps in-frame clones, though not all of them. Here the sample spans fewer than 1.6 million clones, 98% being singletons. Sequencing was carried out using naive CD4+ T cells sorted from blood. Receptor source: a man aged 25-45 years in good health. Both conserved end residues are part of each CDR3. The D gene is left open where the match is weak. Clone size is not always given. Where it is, it says once, few, many or a class for expanded clones.

d_gene	v_gene	j_gene	len	abundance	CDR3aa	CDR3nt
-	TRBV5-5	TRBJ2-7	14	-	CASSLILTPYEQYF	TGTGCCAGCAGCTTAATACTAACCCCCTACGAGCAGTACTTC
-	TRBV5-6	TRBJ2-7	13	-	CASSPGQNYEQYF	TGTGCCAGCAGCCCCGGACAGAACTACGAGCAGTACTTC
TRBD1	TRBV18	TRBJ1-5	16	-	CASSLQNRGPDQPQHF	TGTGCCAGCTCACTACAGAACAGGGGCCCCGATCAGCCCCAGCATTTT
-	TRBV28	TRBJ2-3	19	-	CASSLCRWGKAQNTDTQYF	TGTGCCAGCAGTTTATGCAGGTGGGGTAAAGCCCAGAACACAGATACGCAGTATTTT
-	TRBV27	TRBJ1-4	15	-	CASRPPAAGDEKLFF	TGTGCCAGCAGACCTCCGGCGGCCGGAGATGAAAAACTGTTTTTT
TRBD1	TRBV7-2	TRBJ2-7	15	-	CASSSPGQGAYEQYF	TGTGCCAGCAGCTCACCGGGACAGGGGGCTTACGAGCAGTACTTC
TRBD1	TRBV6-5	TRBJ2-3	15	-	CASSLDRGPTDTQYF	TGTGCCAGCAGCCTGGACAGGGGGCCCACAGATACGCAGTATTTT
-	TRBV20-1	TRBJ1-5	11	-	CSASSGQPQHF	TGCAGTGCTAGTTCGGGTCAGCCCCAGCATTTT
-	TRBV6-6	TRBJ2-3	13	-	CASSTQRGDTQYF	TGTGCCAGCAGTACACAGAGAGGAGATACGCAGTATTTT
TRBD2	TRBV9	TRBJ2-7	14	-	CASSVGPSGNEQYF	TGTGCCAGCAGCGTAGGTCCTAGCGGGAACGAGCAGTACTTC
-	TRBV2	TRBJ2-7	13	-	CASSGGGSYEQYF	TGTGCCAGCAGTGGAGGCGGATCCTACGAGCAGTACTTC
-	TRBV10-1	TRBJ2-1	13	-	CASSESFQDNPFF	TGCGCCAGCAGTGAGTCATTCCAGGACAATCCGTTCTTC
TRBD2	TRBV6-1	TRBJ2-3	15	-	CASSALASGTDTQYF	TGTGCCAGCAGCGCACTAGCGTCTGGCACAGATACGCAGTATTTT
TRBD2	TRBV27	TRBJ2-1	19	-	CASSLKRGVAGGQYNEQFF	TGTGCCAGCAGTTTAAAGCGCGGGGTAGCGGGAGGGCAATACAATGAGCAGTTCTTC
TRBD2	TRBV5-4	TRBJ2-7	16	-	CASSDRRGLAGDEQYF	TGTGCCAGCAGCGATCGGAGAGGTTTAGCGGGAGACGAGCAGTACTTC
TRBD1	TRBV18	TRBJ1-1	13	-	CASSPGQGTEAFF	TGTGCCAGCTCGCCCGGACAGGGCACTGAAGCTTTCTTT
-	TRBV29-1	TRBJ2-7	12	-	CSVGQGRYEQYF	TGCAGCGTAGGCCAGGGGCGGTACGAGCAGTACTTC
-	TRBV7-6	TRBJ1-1	15	-	CASSQRGGSNTEAFF	TGTGCCAGCAGTCAAAGGGGGGGTTCGAACACTGAAGCTTTCTTT
TRBD1	TRBV14	TRBJ2-1	16	-	CASSPRQGAMSNEQFF	TGTGCCAGCAGCCCGAGACAGGGGGCTATGAGCAATGAGCAGTTCTTC
TRBD2	TRBV5-1	TRBJ2-7	16	once	CASSLARLAGADEQYF	TGCGCCAGCAGCTTGGCCAGGCTAGCGGGAGCGGACGAGCAGTACTTC
TRBD2	TRBV28	TRBJ2-7	16	-	CASSLPGLAGRYEQYF	TGTGCCAGCAGTTTACCGGGACTAGCGGGACGGTACGAGCAGTACTTC
-	TRBV20-1	TRBJ2-1	11	-	CSAGATGQQFF	TGCAGTGCGGGGGCAACGGGTCAGCAGTTCTTC
TRBD1	TRBV19	TRBJ2-5	15	-	CASSKQTGALETQYF	TGTGCCAGTAGTAAACAGACAGGGGCGTTAGAGACCCAGTACTTC
-	TRBV7-2	TRBJ2-3	15	-	CASSLRPTGTDTQYF	TGTGCCAGCAGCTTACGCCCCACGGGCACAGATACGCAGTATTTT
-	TRBV27	TRBJ2-7	14	-	CASSFGFWGREQYF	TGTGCCAGCAGTTTCGGCTTTTGGGGGCGCGAGCAGTACTTC
-	TRBV20-1	TRBJ2-7	11	-	CSASPRYEQYF	TGCAGTGCTAGTCCCCGCTACGAGCAGTACTTC
-	TRBV6-1	TRBJ2-7	11	-	CASTASYEQYF	TGTGCCAGCACGGCGAGCTACGAGCAGTACTTC
-	TRBV25-1	TRBJ2-4	17	-	CASSEGAGVLAKNIQYF	TGTGCCAGCAGTGAGGGGGCGGGAGTATTAGCCAAAAACATTCAGTACTTC
-	TRBV5-1	TRBJ1-1	13	-	CASSSEQNTEAFF	TGCGCCAGCAGCTCCGAGCAGAACACTGAAGCTTTCTTT
-	TRBV5-1	TRBJ1-2	12	-	CASSFGGRGYTF	TGCGCCAGCAGCTTTGGGGGTAGGGGCTACACCTTC
-	TRBV5-1	TRBJ2-5	12	once	CASSLVEETQYF	TGCGCCAGCAGCTTGGTAGAAGAGACCCAGTACTTC
-	TRBV28	TRBJ1-5	13	-	CAGQTGFNRPQHF	TGTGCCGGGCAGACGGGATTCAATCGGCCCCAGCATTTT
-	TRBV2	TRBJ2-2	13	-	CASSETNTGELFF	TGTGCCAGCAGTGAAACGAACACCGGGGAGCTGTTTTTT
-	TRBV5-1	TRBJ2-1	14	-	CASSLASRRDDRFF	TGCGCCAGCAGCTTGGCGTCCCGGCGGGATGATAGGTTCTTC
TRBD1	TRBV5-1	TRBJ2-7	16	-	CASSLGAGTGLGEQYF	TGCGCCAGCAGCTTGGGGGCCGGGACAGGGCTAGGCGAGCAGTACTTC
-	TRBV5-3	TRBJ2-7	14	-	CARSLAGPHYEQYF	TGTGCCAGAAGCTTGGCCGGGCCCCACTACGAGCAGTACTTC
-	TRBV5-5	TRBJ2-2	14	-	CASSRRMNTGELFF	TGTGCCAGCAGCCGACGGATGAACACCGGGGAGCTGTTTTTT
-	TRBV29-1	TRBJ2-3	14	once	CSVVSPGRADTQYF	TGCAGCGTTGTCTCCCCAGGGCGGGCAGATACGCAGTATTTT